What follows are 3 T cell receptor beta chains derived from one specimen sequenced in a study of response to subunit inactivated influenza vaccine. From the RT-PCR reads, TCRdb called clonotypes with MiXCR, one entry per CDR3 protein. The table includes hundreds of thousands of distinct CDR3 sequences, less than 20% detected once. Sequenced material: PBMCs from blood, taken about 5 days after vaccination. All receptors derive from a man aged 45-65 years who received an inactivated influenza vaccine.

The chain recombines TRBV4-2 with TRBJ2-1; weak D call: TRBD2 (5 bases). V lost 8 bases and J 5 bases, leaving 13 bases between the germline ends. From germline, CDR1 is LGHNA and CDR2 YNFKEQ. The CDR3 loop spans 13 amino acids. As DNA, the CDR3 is TGTGCCAGCGCGGTAGCGCTAGACAATGAGCAGTTCTTC. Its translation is CASAVALDNEQFF.

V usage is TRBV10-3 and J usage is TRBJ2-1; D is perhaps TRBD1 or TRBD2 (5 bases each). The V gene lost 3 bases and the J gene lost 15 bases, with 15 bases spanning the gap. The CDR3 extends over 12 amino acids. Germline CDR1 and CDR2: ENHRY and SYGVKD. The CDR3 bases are TGTGCCATCAGTGAATTGGGGACCCCGGGGTTCTTC. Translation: CAISELGTPGFF.

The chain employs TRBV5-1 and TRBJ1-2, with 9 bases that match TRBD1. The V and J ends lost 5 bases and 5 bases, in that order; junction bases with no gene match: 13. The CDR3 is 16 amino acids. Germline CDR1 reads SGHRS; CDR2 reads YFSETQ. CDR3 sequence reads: CASRPRWDRVVYGYTF. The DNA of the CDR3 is TGCGCCAGCAGACCGCGTTGGGACAGGGTTGTTTATGGCTACACCTTC.